This is a list of T cell receptor beta chains from one sample in a study of tumor-infiltrating lymphocytes in primary liver carcinoma. Each CDR3 protein is one row after TCRdb ran MiXCR on the multiplex PCR reads. The sample carries 90,000 to 100,000 distinct CDR3 sequences, over 55% recorded once. Sequenced: liver tumor tissue from sampling region 5. Receptors were obtained from a woman aged 55-69 years with primary liver carcinoma and hepatitis B virus infection. Both conserved end residues are part of each CDR3. The D gene is left open where the match is weak. Expanded clones are given a class, and other clones once, few, many or no size at all.

abundance	v_gene	d_gene	j_gene	CDR3nt	CDR3aa
NA	TRBV5-1	TRBD1	TRBJ2-3	TGCGCCAGCGGCTTACAGGGGGCCGGGTCAGATATGCAGTATTTT	CASGLQGAGSDMQYF
NA	TRBV5-4	TRBD2	TRBJ2-7	TGTGCCAACAGCTTGGCTGGCGGGAGGAAGTACGAGCAGTACTTC	CANSLAGGRKYEQYF
NA	TRBV11-1	NA	TRBJ2-3	TGTGCCAGCAGCTTAAGGCAATGTGAAGGAGAGTCTCACTTT	CASSLRQCEGESHF
NA	TRBV5-4	NA	TRBJ2-1	TGTGCTAGCAGCTGGGGGACCCAGACCCTCTACAATGAGGAGTTCTTC	CASSWGTQTLYNEEFF
many	TRBV7-9	NA	TRBJ1-1	TGTGCCAGCAGCTTAGGAGGCAGTCCGAACACTGAAGCTTTCTTT	CASSLGGSPNTEAFF
NA	TRBV11-2	NA	TRBJ1-1	TGTGCCGGCAGCTTAGATCCGGGCCCCATTTCTTTT	CAGSLDPGPISF
NA	TRBV28	NA	TRBJ1-2	TGTGCCAGCAGGCAAGGGGCATCCTATGGCTACACCTTC	CASRQGASYGYTF
NA	TRBV6-1	NA	TRBJ2-7	TGTGCCAGTGGTGCTCCGGACAGAGCCTCGTACGAGCAGTACTTC	CASGAPDRASYEQYF
NA	TRBV5-5	NA	TRBJ2-2	TGTGCCAGCAGCTTGTTTGTGCAGGGTACCGGGAAGCTGTTATTT	CASSLFVQGTGKLLF
NA	TRBV11-3	TRBD2	TRBJ2-1	TGTGCCAGCAGCTTAGGTGAAGGCGGGAGGGCCGGCTACAATGACCTGTTCTTC	CASSLGEGGRAGYNDLFF
many	TRBV6-1	NA	TRBJ2-2	TGTGCCAGCCAAAAAAAAGACGGATCGAACACCGGGGAGCTGTTTTTT	CASQKKDGSNTGELFF
NA	TRBV11-2	NA	TRBJ2-1	TGTGCCAGCAGCCCCGACGTCTACAATGAACAGTTCTTC	CASSPDVYNEQFF
once	TRBV5-1	NA	TRBJ1-1	TGCGCCAGCAGCTTGGGACGAGGAGACGGTGGGGATAACATTGTAGCTTTCTTT	CASSLGRGDGGDNIVAFF
many	TRBV6-5	NA	TRBJ2-7	TGTGCCAGCAGGTCCTCCTACGAGCAGTACTTC	CASRSSYEQYF
NA	TRBV10-2	TRBD1	TRBJ1-4	TGCACCAGCAGTGAGGGGACTACCGGGACAGAGGGCGAAAAACTGTTTTTT	CTSSEGTTGTEGEKLFF
NA	TRBV11-1	NA	TRBJ2-1	TGTGCCAGCAGCTTAGAGGCCAGCCGGAGGTACAATGAGCAGTTCTTC	CASSLEASRRYNEQFF
NA	TRBV11-3	NA	TRBJ2-1	TGTGCCAGCGGCATAGGTCGGGTGGAGTGGGGTGTCGATGAGCAGTTCTTC	CASGIGRVEWGVDEQFF
NA	TRBV5-1	NA	TRBJ2-3	TGCGCCAGCTGCTTGGGGACCCTCACAGATACGCAGTATTTT	CASCLGTLTDTQYF
many	TRBV12-3/TRBV12-4	NA	TRBJ1-1	TGTGCCAGCACCCCGGGGGGTCTCGGGGCTTTCTTT	CASTPGGLGAFF
many	TRBV6-6	NA	TRBJ2-5	TGTGCCAGCAAAAAAGGGGCGGTTCGAGAGACCCAGTACTTC	CASKKGAVRETQYF
many	TRBV6-1	NA	TRBJ2-1	TGTGCCAGCAGCCCCCACATCGGTAGCGGCGGAACAGACAATGAGCAGTTCTTC	CASSPHIGSGGTDNEQFF
NA	TRBV6-5	NA	TRBJ2-7	TGTGCCAGCAGTTACCGGAGGCTACGGAGTAAAAGGCAGTACTTC	CASSYRRLRSKRQYF
few	TRBV18	NA	TRBJ2-5	TGTGCCAGCTCATCACAGGGGACCCAGTACTTC	CASSSQGTQYF
NA	TRBV11-2	NA	TRBJ2-7	TGTGCCAGGAGCCGACAAACACAGGGCGAGGTCTACAAGCAGTACTTC	CARSRQTQGEVYKQYF
NA	TRBV28	TRBD1	TRBJ1-2	TGTGCCAGCAAGAGGACAGGTCTCGTCTATGGCTACACCTTC	CASKRTGLVYGYTF